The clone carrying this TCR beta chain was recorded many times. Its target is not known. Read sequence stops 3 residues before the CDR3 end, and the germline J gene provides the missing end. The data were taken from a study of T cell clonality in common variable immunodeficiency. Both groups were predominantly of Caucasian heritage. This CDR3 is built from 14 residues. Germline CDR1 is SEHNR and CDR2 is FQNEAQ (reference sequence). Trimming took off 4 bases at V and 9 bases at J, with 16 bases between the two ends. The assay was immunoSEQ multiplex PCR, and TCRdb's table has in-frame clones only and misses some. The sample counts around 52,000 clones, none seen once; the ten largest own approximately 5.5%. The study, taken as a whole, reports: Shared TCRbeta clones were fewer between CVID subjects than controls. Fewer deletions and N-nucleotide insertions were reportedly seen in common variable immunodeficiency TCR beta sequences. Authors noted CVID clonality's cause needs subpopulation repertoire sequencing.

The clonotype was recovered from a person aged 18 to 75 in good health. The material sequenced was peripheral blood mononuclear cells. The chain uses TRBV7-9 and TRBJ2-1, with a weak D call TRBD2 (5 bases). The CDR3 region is CASSSFYGVPEQFF. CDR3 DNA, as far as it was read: TGTGCCAGCAGCTCTTTCTACGGGGTACCTGAG.